These 27 T cell receptor beta chains were sequenced from one sample in a study of CD8 T cells in ankylosing spondylitis. Their antigen targets remain unknown. TCRdb passed the 5' RACE reads through MiXCR, listing each CDR3 protein once. The profile covers 700,000 or so distinct CDR3 sequences, with around 17% appearing a single time and under 20% taken by the ten largest. Broader study findings: Among TCR beta sequences, a motif of under ten highly homologous variants appeared characteristic of ankylosing spondylitis blood.

The sample was blood, either unsorted or a sorted T cell fraction (not recorded which). All receptors come from a male donor with ankylosing spondylitis.

This clonotype was counted a few times. This chain uses TRBV20-1 with TRBJ2-7, with D possibly matching TRBD2 (5 bases). CDR3 length equals 15 residues. Per germline, CDR1 DFQATT and CDR2 SNEGSKA (reference sequence). Trimming took off 0 bases at V and 0 bases at J, with 12 bases between the two ends. The CDR3 loop reads CSARDREFSSYEQYF. CDR3 DNA: TGCAGTGCTAGAGATAGGGAGTTTAGCTCCTACGAGCAGTACTTC.

The chain uses TRBV7-9 and TRBJ2-7; 7 bases are a match to TRBD1. The CDR3 is 13 amino acids. Germline V lookup: CDR1 SEHNR, CDR2 FQNEAQ (reference sequence). V was clipped by 8 bases and J by 2 bases; unmatched bases: 6. The CDR3 bases are TGTGCCAGCTCTGGACAGGCGACCTACGAGCAGTACTTC. This encodes CASSGQATYEQYF.

The chain combines TRBV5-1 with TRBJ2-2; TRBD1 aligns across 7 bases. CDR3 length equals 15 residues. Trimming cost V 2 bases and J 4 bases; bases outside gene matches: 5. The germline gives CDR1 SGHRS, CDR2 YFSETQ. The CDR3 reads CASSFYRGPTGELFF. In nucleotides, the CDR3 is TGCGCCAGCAGCTTTTACAGGGGCCCCACCGGGGAGCTGTTTTTT.

This clonotype occurred a few times. The chain has TRBV12-3 or TRBV12-4 and TRBJ2-1; D is possibly TRBD2 (6 bases). CDR3 size: 16 residues. V was pared by 6 bases and J by 7 bases, with 22 bases between. The CDR3 region has the DNA TGTGCCAGCAGCTCGCCTGGGGCGGGAATAACAAATGAGCAGTTCTTC. Translating gives CASSSPGAGITNEQFF.

This clonotype has a handful of counts. The chain combines TRBV25-1 with TRBJ1-1; D may be TRBD1 (5 bases). The CDR3 extends over 17 amino acids. The V gene lost 2 bases and the J gene lost 1 base, with 17 bases spanning the gap. In germline, CDR1 is MGHDK, CDR2 SYGVNS. The CDR3 nucleotides are TGTGCCAGCAGTGAAGGGGGTTGGGGCAGGAAGAACACTGAAGCTTTCTTT. Translation gives CASSEGGWGRKNTEAFF. Based on the CDR3 plus reference TRBV25-1 and TRBJ1-1, the full variable domain is EADIYQTPRYLVIGTGKKITLECSQTMGHDKMYWYQQDPGMELHLIHYSYGVNSTEKGDLSSESTVSRIRTEHFPLTLESARPSHTSQYLCASSEGGWGRKNTEAFFGQGTRLTVV.

The chain uses TRBV7-2 and TRBJ2-7, with TRBD2 matching over 13 bases. Looked up from germline, CDR1 is SGHTA and CDR2 is FQGNSA. The V and J ends lost 5 bases and 5 bases, in that order; junction bases with no gene match: 9. The CDR3 is 16 residues long. The DNA of the CDR3 is TGTGCCAGCAGCCCTGGACTAGCGGGAGTGGGCCACGAGCAGTACTTC. Translated, it gives CASSPGLAGVGHEQYF. The full variable domain, its missing parts supplied by reference TRBV7-2 and TRBJ2-7, is GAGVSQSPSNKVTEKGKDVELRCDPISGHTALYWYRQSLGQGLEFLIYFQGNSAPDKSGLPSDRFSAERTGGSVSTLTIQRTQQEDSAVYLCASSPGLAGVGHEQYFGPGTRLTVT.

The chain uses TRBV4-2 and TRBJ1-1; D ambiguous. CDR3 length: 22 residues. In germline, CDR1 is LGHNA, CDR2 YNFKEQ. V was trimmed by 4 bases and J by 0 bases, leaving 33 bases between them. CDR3 sequence reads: CASSPPTPLGWLLTKMNTEAFF. DNA for the CDR3: TGTGCCAGCAGCCCTCCGACGCCCCTCGGGTGGCTCTTGACAAAAATGAACACTGAAGCTTTCTTT.

This chain uses TRBV12-3 or TRBV12-4 with TRBJ2-1; 7 bases line up with TRBD1. V dropped 8 bases and J dropped 2; count of bases not matched to a gene: 6. The CDR3 length is 14 residues. In DNA, the CDR3 is TGTGCCAGCTTAGGGGGCAATCCCTACAATGAGCAGTTCTTC. Translation: CASLGGNPYNEQFF.

V is TRBV7-9 and J is TRBJ1-2, with D possibly TRBD1 on 5 matching bases. Per the germline V gene, CDR1 is SEHNR and CDR2 is FQNEAQ (reference sequence). With 4 bases removed from V and 8 bases from J, the gap between germline ends came to 14 bases. This CDR3 contains 13 residues. The CDR3 nucleotides are TGTGCCAGCAGCTCCGTGGGGGGGAGCGGCTACACCTTC. Its translation: CASSSVGGSGYTF.

At least ten counts were recorded for this clonotype. The chain joins TRBV29-1 to TRBJ2-1; 8 bases line up with TRBD2. Germline assignment: CDR1 SQVTM and CDR2 ANQGSEA. The V gene end was trimmed by 2 bases and the J gene end by 5 bases; junction bases not matched to a gene: 2. This CDR3 is built from 13 residues. CDR3 in amino acids: CSVELAGNNEQFF. In DNA form, the CDR3 reads TGCAGCGTTGAACTAGCGGGTAACAATGAGCAGTTCTTC.

CDR3 nucleotides: TGCGCCAGCAGCGAAACTACAAGCTCCTACAATGAGCAGTTCTTC. Encoded protein: CASSETTSSYNEQFF. The J gene is TRBJ2-1, the V gene TRBV5-1; D not certain. Germline CDR1 SGHRS, CDR2 YFSETQ. The CDR3 runs 15 residues. V shed 4 bases and J shed 0 bases, with 11 bases lying between them.

The chain is built from TRBV7-9 and TRBJ1-2; maybe TRBD1 (5 bases). This CDR3 has 14 amino acids. Germline lookup yields CDR1 SEHNR and CDR2 FQNEAQ (reference sequence). The germline V and J ends were trimmed by 5 bases and 4 bases, with 14 bases remaining between them. CDR3 nucleotides: TGTGCCAGCAGCCCACCGGGACGGGCCTATGGCTACACCTTC. Translating gives CASSPPGRAYGYTF.

V gene TRBV20-1 combines with J gene TRBJ2-7, with 8 bases lining up with TRBD2. This CDR3 is built from 15 residues. J lost 6 bases, V lost 3 bases, and 13 bases had no gene match. CDR1 is DFQATT, CDR2 SNEGSKA, per germline (reference sequence). The DNA of the CDR3 is TGCAGTGCTAGGGGGGGACTAGTCCTTTTTGGCGAGCAGTACTTC. This encodes CSARGGLVLFGEQYF.

The table lists this clonotype with many counts. The rearrangement uses TRBV20-1 and TRBJ1-5; 9 positions match TRBD1. This CDR3 region has 13 residues. The V segment lost 6 bases and the J segment 5 bases; nucleotides outside the gene matches: 5. Germline V gene lookup returns CDR1 DFQATT and CDR2 SNEGSKA (reference sequence). This chain's CDR3 is CSAGGQGDQPQHF. The CDR3 DNA reads TGCAGTGCCGGGGGACAGGGCGATCAGCCCCAGCATTTT.

This clonotype was seen a handful of times. This chain uses TRBV5-1 with TRBJ2-7, with D maybe TRBD2 (6 bases). The CDR3 loop spans 14 amino acids. Trimming removed 4 bases at V and 3 bases at J, with 14 bases between. Germline lookup yields CDR1 SGHRS and CDR2 YFSETQ. The CDR3: CASSPLRGGYEQYF. CDR3 DNA sequence: TGCGCCAGCAGCCCCCTCCGGGGAGGCTACGAGCAGTACTTC.

This clonotype was found a few times. The chain links TRBV20-1 to TRBJ2-1, with TRBD2 matching over 11 bases. In germline, CDR1 is DFQATT, CDR2 SNEGSKA (reference sequence). V lost 6 bases and J lost 6; bases outside the gene matches: 7. The CDR3 covers 14 residues. The CDR3 here is CSAHIAGGFNEQFF. The CDR3 DNA reads TGCAGTGCACATATAGCGGGAGGGTTCAATGAGCAGTTCTTC.

The chain uses TRBV7-8 and TRBJ2-7; TRBD1 is a possible D gene (6 bases). Germline loops: CDR1 SGHVS, CDR2 FQNEAQ. Trimming cost V 1 base and J 0 bases, with 16 bases left between them. The CDR3 totals 17 residues. The CDR3 DNA reads TGTGCCAGCAGCTTAGGTTTTTATAGGGACAACTCCTACGAGCAGTACTTC. This translates into CASSLGFYRDNSYEQYF.

This clonotype was counted only a few times. The chain is built from TRBV2 and TRBJ2-3; 9 nucleotides agree with TRBD1. The CDR3 length is 16 residues. With V trimmed by 4 bases and J by 2 bases, 7 bases remained unmatched. The germline CDR1 and CDR2 sequences are SNHLY and FYNNEI. The CDR3: CASSGNTGGYTDTQYF. As DNA, the CDR3 is TGTGCCAGCAGTGGCAACACAGGGGGCTACACAGATACGCAGTATTTT. The full variable domain, its missing parts supplied by reference TRBV2 and TRBJ2-3, is EPEVTQTPSHQVTQMGQEVILRCVPISNHLYFYWYRQILGQKVEFLVSFYNNEISEKSEIFDDQFSVERPDGSNFTLKIRSTKLEDSAMYFCASSGNTGGYTDTQYFGPGTRLTVL.

J is TRBJ2-1 and V is TRBV7-2, with D tentatively TRBD2 (6 bases). V was cut by 3 bases and J by 6 bases, with 15 bases left in between. Germline CDR1 and CDR2: SGHTA and FQGNSA. The CDR3 has 15 amino acids. CDR3 loop: CASSFGWGVINEQFF. The CDR3 bases are TGTGCCAGCAGCTTCGGATGGGGGGTGATCAATGAGCAGTTCTTC.

The genes are TRBV2 and TRBJ2-1; TRBD2 is a possible D gene (5 bases). Germline V gene lookup returns CDR1 SNHLY and CDR2 FYNNEI. This CDR3 has 14 amino acids. The ends were cut back, 6 bases at V and 3 bases at J, with 12 bases in the middle. CDR3: CASRGWENYNEQFF. The CDR3 coding sequence is TGTGCCAGCAGGGGGTGGGAGAACTACAATGAGCAGTTCTTC.

This rearrangement joins TRBV29-1 to TRBJ1-5; the match to TRBD1 covers 8 bases. Germline CDR1 and CDR2: SQVTM and ANQGSEA. The CDR3 is made up of 16 amino acids. V was pared by 6 bases and J by 0 bases, with 10 bases of the junction left unmatched. The CDR3 DNA is TGCAGCGTGGGCCGGACAGGGACTTATAGCAATCAGCCCCAGCATTTT. Protein: CSVGRTGTYSNQPQHF.

This clonotype showed up just a few times. The CDR3 loop is CASSLVGVRQGRGTDTQYF. CDR3 sequence (DNA): TGTGCCAGCAGCTTAGTCGGTGTGCGCCAGGGGAGAGGCACAGATACGCAGTATTTT. The rearrangement links TRBV7-6 to TRBJ2-3; TRBD1 is a possible D gene (6 bases). CDR1 is SGHVS, CDR2 FNYEAQ, per germline. V lost 1 base and J 1 base, leaving 21 bases between the germline ends. This CDR3 has 19 amino acids.

This clonotype was observed a few times. This chain joins TRBV12-3 or TRBV12-4 and TRBJ2-7; D uncertain. With 3 bases removed from V and 1 base from J, the gap between germline ends came to 13 bases. The CDR3 runs 15 residues. The CDR3 DNA follows: TGTGCCAGCAGTTTTCGGCAGCTTAGGTCCTACGAGCAGTACTTC. Protein: CASSFRQLRSYEQYF.

As concerns this clonotype: A junction boundary mismatches the germline segment, possibly from a read error. The genes are TRBV4-1 and TRBJ2-5, with TRBD2 matching 16 bases. The CDR3 is 19 residues long. The germline CDR1 and CDR2 sequences are MGHRA and YSYEKL. The chain's CDR3 is CASSHPSGTSGRAWETQYF. Written as DNA, the CDR3 is TGCGCTAGCAGCCACCCTTCAGGGACTAGCGGGAGGGCCTGGGAGACCCAGTACTTC.

A few counts support this clonotype. The V and J genes are TRBV4-1 and TRBJ2-7; D may match TRBD1 or TRBD2 (6 bases each). Germline lookup yields CDR1 MGHRA and CDR2 YSYEKL. This CDR3 is built from 15 residues. Trimming removed 3 bases from V and 0 bases from J, with 12 bases in between. The CDR3 sequence: CASSQRDTSSYEQYF. The CDR3 coding sequence is TGCGCCAGCAGCCAGCGGGACACCAGCTCCTACGAGCAGTACTTC.

About this clonotype itself: No conserved phenylalanine or tryptophan is present at the end of the CDR3, so a read error is the likely explanation. The chain uses TRBV18 and TRBJ2-7; D is uncertain. The CDR3 extends over 14 amino acids. Germline CDR1 KGHSH, CDR2 LQKENI. V was trimmed by 2 bases and J by 0 bases, leaving 8 bases between them. The CDR3 DNA reads TGTGCCAGCTCACCAACCACGAGCTCCTACGAGCAGTACCTC. This sequence encodes CASSPTTSSYEQYL.

This chain joins TRBV29-1 and TRBJ1-1; unclear D gene. The germline V gene has CDR1 SQVTM and CDR2 ANQGSEA. Trimming left V 7 bases short and J 4 bases short, with 7 bases between. This CDR3 region has 10 residues. The CDR3 sequence: CSGAGTEAFF. For the CDR3, the DNA is TGCAGCGGGGCGGGCACTGAAGCTTTCTTT. The whole variable domain, remainder taken from reference TRBV29-1 and TRBJ1-1, is SAVISQKPSRDICQRGTSLTIQCQVDSQVTMMFWYRQQPGQSLTLIATANQGSEATYESGFVIDKFPISRPNLTFSTLTVSNMSPEDSSIYLCSGAGTEAFFGQGTRLTVV.